Presented here are 7 T cell receptor beta chains from one specimen sequenced in a study of T cell responses to AZD1222 COVID-19 vaccine. Libraries were prepared by immunoSEQ multiplex PCR; TCRdb keeps only in-frame clonotypes and omits some of them. The sample lists just over 150,000 clones, more than 85% occurring once. Sample: peripheral blood, taken after recovery from COVID-19. All receptors derive from an adult who had recovered from COVID-19.

J is TRBJ1-6 and V is TRBV7-9; D gene uncertain. This CDR3 is built from 13 residues. Germline CDR1 and CDR2: SEHNR and FQNEAQ (reference sequence). Trimming stripped 0 bases from V and 8 bases from J, with 5 bases between. CDR3 DNA sequence: TGTGCCAGCAGCTTAGCTGGTGATTCACCCCTCCACTTT. This encodes CASSLAGDSPLHF.

The chain uses TRBV4-1 and TRBJ2-7; D call uncertain. Germline V CDR1 and CDR2: MGHRA, YSYEKL. V was pared by 3 bases and J by 2 bases, with 8 bases between. There are 13 residues in the CDR3. CDR3 sequence (DNA): TGCGCCAGCAGCCAGGCAGGCACCTACGAGCAGTACTTC. This encodes CASSQAGTYEQYF.

The V gene is TRBV5-4, the J gene TRBJ2-7; perhaps TRBD2 as D (5 bases). The V and J ends lost 4 bases and 0 bases respectively, with 14 bases between them. Germline V gene data show CDR1 as SGHNT and CDR2 as YYREEE (reference sequence). The CDR3 contains 15 residues. The CDR3 DNA reads as TGTGCCAGCAGCCCCAGGCCGGGGAGCTCCTACGAGCAGTACTTC. Its translation is CASSPRPGSSYEQYF.

This chain uses TRBV28 with TRBJ1-4, with D unclear. The CDR3 sequence is 15 residues long. The germline V gene has CDR1 MDHEN and CDR2 SYDVKM. Trimming stripped 6 bases from V and 1 base from J, with 12 bases between. CDR3 sequence reads: CASRIGVVTNEKLFF. The CDR3 DNA is TGTGCCAGCAGAATTGGGGTGGTAACTAATGAAAAACTGTTTTTT.

This chain joins TRBV6-1 and TRBJ2-5; 12 bases align to TRBD2. The V gene end was trimmed by 2 bases and the J gene end by 2 bases; junction bases not matched to a gene: 0. This CDR3 contains 15 residues. Germline V gene lookup returns CDR1 MNHNS and CDR2 SASEGT. In nucleotides, the CDR3 is TGTGCCAGCAGTGAACTAGCGGGGGGGCAAGAGACCCAGTACTTC. Translating gives CASSELAGGQETQYF.

The chain joins TRBV19 to TRBJ1-2, with D possibly being TRBD1 (5 bases). V lost 0 bases to trimming and J lost 4 bases, with 15 bases between them. This CDR3 spans 16 amino acids. CDR1 and CDR2 (germline): LNHDA, SQIVND (reference sequence). The CDR3 DNA follows: TGTGCCAGTAGTATAGATTACCAGGGCTCTCTCTATGGCTACACCTTC. It codes for CASSIDYQGSLYGYTF. The full variable domain, its missing parts supplied by reference TRBV19 and TRBJ1-2, is DGGITQSPKYLFRKEGQNVTLSCEQNLNHDAMYWYRQDPGQGLRLIYYSQIVNDFQKGDIAEGYSVSREKKESFPLTVTSAQKNPTAFYLCASSIDYQGSLYGYTFGSGTRLTVV.

The genes are TRBV12-5 and TRBJ1-1, with D hard to call. Trimming removed 0 bases from V and 1 base from J, with 9 bases in between. Germline V gene sequence: CDR1 LGHNT, CDR2 FRNRAP. This CDR3 spans 15 amino acids. CDR3 loop: CASGLVLARNTEAFF. CDR3 nucleotide sequence: TGTGCTAGTGGTTTGGTTTTGGCCAGGAACACTGAAGCTTTCTTT.